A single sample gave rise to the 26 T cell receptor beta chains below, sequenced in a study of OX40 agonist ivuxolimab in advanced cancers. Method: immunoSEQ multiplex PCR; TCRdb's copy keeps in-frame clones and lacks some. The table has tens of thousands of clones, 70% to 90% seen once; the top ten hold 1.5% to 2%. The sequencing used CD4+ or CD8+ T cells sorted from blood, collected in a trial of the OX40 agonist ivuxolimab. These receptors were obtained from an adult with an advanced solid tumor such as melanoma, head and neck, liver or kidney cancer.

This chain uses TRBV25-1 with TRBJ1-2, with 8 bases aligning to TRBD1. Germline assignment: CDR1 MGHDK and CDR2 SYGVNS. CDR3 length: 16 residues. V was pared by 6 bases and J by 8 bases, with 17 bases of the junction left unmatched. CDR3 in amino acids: CASSPGAQGASKGYTF. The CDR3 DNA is TGTGCCAGCAGCCCGGGAGCGCAGGGGGCGAGTAAAGGCTACACCTTC.

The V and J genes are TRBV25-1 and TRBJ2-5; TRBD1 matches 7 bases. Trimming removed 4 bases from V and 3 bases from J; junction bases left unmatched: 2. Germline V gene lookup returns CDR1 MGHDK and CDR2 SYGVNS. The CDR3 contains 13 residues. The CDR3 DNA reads TGTGCCAGCAGTGCAGGGGGTGAAGAGACCCAGTACTTC. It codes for CASSAGGEETQYF. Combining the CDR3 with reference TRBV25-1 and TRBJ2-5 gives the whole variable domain EADIYQTPRYLVIGTGKKITLECSQTMGHDKMYWYQQDPGMELHLIHYSYGVNSTEKGDLSSESTVSRIRTEHFPLTLESARPSHTSQYLCASSAGGEETQYFGPGTRLLVL.

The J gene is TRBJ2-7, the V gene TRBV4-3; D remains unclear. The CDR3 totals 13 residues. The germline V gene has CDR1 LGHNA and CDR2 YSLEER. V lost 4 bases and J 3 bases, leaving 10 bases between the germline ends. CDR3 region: CASSLNRYYEQYF. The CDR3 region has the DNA TGCGCCAGCAGCCTGAACAGATACTACGAGCAGTACTTC.

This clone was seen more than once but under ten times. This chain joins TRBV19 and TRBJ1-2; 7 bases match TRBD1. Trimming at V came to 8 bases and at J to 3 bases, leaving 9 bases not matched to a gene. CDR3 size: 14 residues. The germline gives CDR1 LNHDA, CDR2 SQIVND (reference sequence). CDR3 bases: TGTGCCAGTTTCAGAACAGGGGCCGACTATGGCTACACCTTC. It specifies CASFRTGADYGYTF.

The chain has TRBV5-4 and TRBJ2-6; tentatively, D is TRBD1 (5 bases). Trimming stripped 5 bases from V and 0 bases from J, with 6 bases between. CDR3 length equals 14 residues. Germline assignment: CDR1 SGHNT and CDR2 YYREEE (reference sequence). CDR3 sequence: CASRQDSGANVLTF. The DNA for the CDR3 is TGTGCCAGCAGACAGGACTCTGGGGCCAACGTCCTGACTTTC.

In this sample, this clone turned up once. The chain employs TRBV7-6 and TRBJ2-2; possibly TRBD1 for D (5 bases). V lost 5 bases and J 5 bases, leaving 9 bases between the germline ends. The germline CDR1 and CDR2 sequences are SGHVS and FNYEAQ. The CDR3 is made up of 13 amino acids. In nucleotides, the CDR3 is TGTGCCAGCAGCCCCAGGGCAACCGGGGAGCTGTTTTTT. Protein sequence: CASSPRATGELFF.

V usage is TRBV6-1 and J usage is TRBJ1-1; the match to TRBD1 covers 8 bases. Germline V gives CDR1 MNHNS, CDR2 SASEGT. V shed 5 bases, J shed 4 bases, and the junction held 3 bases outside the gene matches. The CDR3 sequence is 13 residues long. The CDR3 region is CASSLDRGTEAFF. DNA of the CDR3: TGTGCCAGCAGTCTCGACAGGGGCACTGAAGCTTTCTTT.

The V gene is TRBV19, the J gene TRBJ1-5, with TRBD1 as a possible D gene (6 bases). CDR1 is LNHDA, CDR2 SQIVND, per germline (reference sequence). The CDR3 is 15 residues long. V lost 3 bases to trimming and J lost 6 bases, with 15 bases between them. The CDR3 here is CASSINRESSQPQHF. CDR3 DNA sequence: TGTGCCAGTAGTATTAACAGGGAATCAAGTCAGCCCCAGCATTTT.

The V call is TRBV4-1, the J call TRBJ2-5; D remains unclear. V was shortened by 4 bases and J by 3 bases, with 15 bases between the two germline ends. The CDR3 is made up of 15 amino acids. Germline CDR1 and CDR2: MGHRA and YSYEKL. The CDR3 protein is CASSPTPTEKETQYF. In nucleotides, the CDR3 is TGCGCCAGCAGCCCCACACCGACGGAAAAAGAGACCCAGTACTTC.

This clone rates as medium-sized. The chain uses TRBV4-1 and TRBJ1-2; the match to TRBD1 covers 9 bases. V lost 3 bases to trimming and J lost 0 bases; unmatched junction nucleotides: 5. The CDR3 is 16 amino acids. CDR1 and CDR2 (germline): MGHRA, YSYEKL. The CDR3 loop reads CASSQGWTGANYGYTF. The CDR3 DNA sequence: TGCGCCAGCAGCCAGGGCTGGACAGGGGCTAACTATGGCTACACCTTC.

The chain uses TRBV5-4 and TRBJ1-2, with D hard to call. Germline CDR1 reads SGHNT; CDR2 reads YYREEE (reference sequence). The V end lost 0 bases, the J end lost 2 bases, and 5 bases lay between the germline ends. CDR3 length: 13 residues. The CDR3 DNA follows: TGTGCCAGCAGCTTGGGAGGGAACTATGGCTACACCTTC. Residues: CASSLGGNYGYTF.

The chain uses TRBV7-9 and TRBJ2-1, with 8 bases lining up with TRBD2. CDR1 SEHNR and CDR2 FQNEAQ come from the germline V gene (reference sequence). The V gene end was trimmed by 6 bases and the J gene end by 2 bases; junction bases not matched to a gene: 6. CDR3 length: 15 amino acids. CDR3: CASSKRAGAYNEQFF. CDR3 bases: TGTGCCAGCAGTAAGAGAGCGGGGGCCTACAATGAGCAGTTCTTC.

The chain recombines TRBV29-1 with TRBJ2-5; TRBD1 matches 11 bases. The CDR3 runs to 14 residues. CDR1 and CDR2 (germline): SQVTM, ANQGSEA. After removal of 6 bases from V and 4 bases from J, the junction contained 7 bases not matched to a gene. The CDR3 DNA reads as TGCAGCGTCGCGGACAGGGGGCTTTCAGAGACCCAGTACTTC. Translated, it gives CSVADRGLSETQYF.

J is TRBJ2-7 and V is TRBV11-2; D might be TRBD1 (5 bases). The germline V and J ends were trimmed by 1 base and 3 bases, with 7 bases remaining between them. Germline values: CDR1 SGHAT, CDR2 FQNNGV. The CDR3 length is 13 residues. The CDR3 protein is CASSLGQRYEQYF. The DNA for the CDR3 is TGTGCCAGCAGCTTAGGACAGCGCTACGAGCAGTACTTC.

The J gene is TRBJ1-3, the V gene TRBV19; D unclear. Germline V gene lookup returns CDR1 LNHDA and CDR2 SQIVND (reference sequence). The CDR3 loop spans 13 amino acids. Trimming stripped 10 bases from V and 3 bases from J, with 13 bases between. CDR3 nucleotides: TGTGCCACTCAGGACGGGGATGGAAACACCATATATTTT. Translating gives CATQDGDGNTIYF.

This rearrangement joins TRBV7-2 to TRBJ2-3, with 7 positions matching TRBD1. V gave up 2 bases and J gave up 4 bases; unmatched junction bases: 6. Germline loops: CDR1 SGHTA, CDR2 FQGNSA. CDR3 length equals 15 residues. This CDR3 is CASSLRTGSSDTQYF. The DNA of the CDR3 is TGTGCCAGCAGCTTAAGGACAGGTAGCTCAGATACGCAGTATTTT.

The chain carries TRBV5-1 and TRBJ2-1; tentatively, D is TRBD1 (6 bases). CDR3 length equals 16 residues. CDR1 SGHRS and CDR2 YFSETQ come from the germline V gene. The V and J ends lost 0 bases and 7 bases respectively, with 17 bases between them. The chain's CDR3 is CASSLAEYQGMNEQFF. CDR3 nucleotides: TGCGCCAGCAGCTTGGCGGAATACCAGGGGATGAATGAGCAGTTCTTC. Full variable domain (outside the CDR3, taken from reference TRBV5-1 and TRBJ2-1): KAGVTQTPRYLIKTRGQQVTLSCSPISGHRSVSWYQQTPGQGLQFLFEYFSETQRNKGNFPGRFSGRQFSNSRSEMNVSTLELGDSALYLCASSLAEYQGMNEQFFGPGTRLTVL.

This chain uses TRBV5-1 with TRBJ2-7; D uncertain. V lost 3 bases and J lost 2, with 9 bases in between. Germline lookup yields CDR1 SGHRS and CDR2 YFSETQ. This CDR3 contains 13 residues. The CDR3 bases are TGCGCCAGCAGCTCACCCGGCACCTACGAGCAGTACTTC. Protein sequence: CASSSPGTYEQYF.

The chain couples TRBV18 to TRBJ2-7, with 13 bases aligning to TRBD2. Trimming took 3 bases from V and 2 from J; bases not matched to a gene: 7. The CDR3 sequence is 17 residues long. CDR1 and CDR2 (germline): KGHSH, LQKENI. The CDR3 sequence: CASSPPGLAGDTYEQYF. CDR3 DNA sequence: TGTGCCAGCTCACCTCCAGGACTAGCGGGAGATACCTACGAGCAGTACTTC.

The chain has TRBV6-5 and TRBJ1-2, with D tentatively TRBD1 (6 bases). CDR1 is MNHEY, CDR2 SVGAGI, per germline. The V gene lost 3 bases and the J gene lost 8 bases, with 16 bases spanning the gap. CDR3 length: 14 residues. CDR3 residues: CASSYGGRDRGYTF. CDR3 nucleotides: TGTGCCAGCAGTTATGGGGGCCGTGACCGCGGCTACACCTTC.

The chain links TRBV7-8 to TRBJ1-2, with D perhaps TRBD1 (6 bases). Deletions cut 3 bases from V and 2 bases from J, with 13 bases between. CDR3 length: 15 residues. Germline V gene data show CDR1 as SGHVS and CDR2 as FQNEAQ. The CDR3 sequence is CASSLTGGANYGYTF. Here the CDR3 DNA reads TGTGCCAGCAGCTTGACGGGGGGGGCCAACTATGGCTACACCTTC.

The CDR3 protein is CASSFSSYNEQFF. CDR3 bases: TGTGCCAGCAGCTTTAGCTCCTACAATGAGCAGTTCTTC. The rearrangement uses TRBV11-3 and TRBJ2-1, with D unresolved. The CDR3 extends over 13 amino acids. The germline V gene has CDR1 SGHNT and CDR2 YENEEA. V lost 3 bases to trimming and J lost 0 bases, with 3 bases between them.

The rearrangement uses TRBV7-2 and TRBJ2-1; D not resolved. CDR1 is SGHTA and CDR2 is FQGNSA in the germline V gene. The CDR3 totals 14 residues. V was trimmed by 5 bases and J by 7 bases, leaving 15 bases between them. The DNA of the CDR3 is TGTGCCAGCAGCCCAGGACCAAGGGTAAATGAGCAGTTCTTC. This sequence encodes CASSPGPRVNEQFF. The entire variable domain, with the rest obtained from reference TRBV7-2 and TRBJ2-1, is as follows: GAGVSQSPSNKVTEKGKDVELRCDPISGHTALYWYRQSLGQGLEFLIYFQGNSAPDKSGLPSDRFSAERTGGSVSTLTIQRTQQEDSAVYLCASSPGPRVNEQFFGPGTRLTVL.

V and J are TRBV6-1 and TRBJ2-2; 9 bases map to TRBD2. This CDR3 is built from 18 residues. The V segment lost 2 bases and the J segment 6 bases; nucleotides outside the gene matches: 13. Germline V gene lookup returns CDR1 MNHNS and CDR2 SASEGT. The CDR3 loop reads CASSEQSWVAGAAGELFF. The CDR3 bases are TGTGCCAGCAGTGAACAATCGTGGGTAGCGGGAGCTGCCGGGGAGCTGTTTTTT.

The CDR3 here is CEVQGNLNTEAFF. CDR3 coding DNA: TGTGAAGTACAGGGGAACCTGAACACTGAAGCTTTCTTT. The rearrangement uses TRBV28 and TRBJ1-1; 7 positions match TRBD1. Germline CDR1 reads MDHEN; CDR2 reads SYDVKM. CDR3 length: 13 residues.

In DNA, the CDR3 is TGTGCCATCGCTCCGGGACAGGGAGATCAGCCCCAGCATTTT. Its protein is CAIAPGQGDQPQHF. The chain joins TRBV28 to TRBJ1-5, with 9 bases that match TRBD1. Germline V CDR1 and CDR2: MDHEN, SYDVKM. This CDR3 region has 14 residues. The ends lost 10 bases at V and 5 bases at J; junction bases unmatched: 9.